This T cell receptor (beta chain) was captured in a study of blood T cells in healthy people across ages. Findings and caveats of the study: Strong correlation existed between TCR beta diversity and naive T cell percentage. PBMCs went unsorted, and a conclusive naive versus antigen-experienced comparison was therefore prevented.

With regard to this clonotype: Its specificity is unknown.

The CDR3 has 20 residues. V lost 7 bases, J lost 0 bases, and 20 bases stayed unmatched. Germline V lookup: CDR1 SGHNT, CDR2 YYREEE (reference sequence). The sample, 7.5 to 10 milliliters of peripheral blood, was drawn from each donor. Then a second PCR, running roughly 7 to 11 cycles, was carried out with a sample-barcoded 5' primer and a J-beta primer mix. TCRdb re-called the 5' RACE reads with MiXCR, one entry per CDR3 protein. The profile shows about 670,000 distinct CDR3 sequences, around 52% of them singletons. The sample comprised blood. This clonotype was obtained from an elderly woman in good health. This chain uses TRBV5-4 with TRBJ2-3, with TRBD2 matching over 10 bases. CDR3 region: CASVLLGGISGGPSTDTQYF. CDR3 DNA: TGTGCCAGCGTTCTCCTTGGCGGGATTAGCGGGGGGCCGAGCACAGATACGCAGTATTTT.